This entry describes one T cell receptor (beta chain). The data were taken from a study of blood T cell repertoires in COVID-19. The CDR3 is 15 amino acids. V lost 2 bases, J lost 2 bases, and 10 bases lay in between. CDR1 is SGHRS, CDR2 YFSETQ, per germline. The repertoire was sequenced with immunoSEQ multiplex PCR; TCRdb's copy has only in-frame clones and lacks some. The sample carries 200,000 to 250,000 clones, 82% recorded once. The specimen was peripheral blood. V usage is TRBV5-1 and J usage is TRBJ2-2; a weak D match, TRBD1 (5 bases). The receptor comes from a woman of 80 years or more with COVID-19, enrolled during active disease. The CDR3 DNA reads TGCGCCAGCAGCTTAAGGCAGGGCAACACCGGGGAGCTGTTTTTT. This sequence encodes CASSLRQGNTGELFF. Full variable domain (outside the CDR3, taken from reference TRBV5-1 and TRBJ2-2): KAGVTQTPRYLIKTRGQQVTLSCSPISGHRSVSWYQQTPGQGLQFLFEYFSETQRNKGNFPGRFSGRQFSNSRSEMNVSTLELGDSALYLCASSLRQGNTGELFFGEGSRLTVL.